The 18 T cell receptor beta chains below were found in one sample sequenced in a study of T cell responses to AZD1222 COVID-19 vaccine. Sequencing was performed with immunoSEQ multiplex PCR; in TCRdb, only in-frame clones are kept and a portion is missing. The sample gives under 200,000 clones, roughly nine tenths of which show up once; 1% to 1.5% is in the top ten. Source: peripheral blood, taken 28 days after the second AZD1222 dose. These receptors originate from an adult who received the AZD1222 COVID-19 vaccine.

The V and J genes are TRBV4-1 and TRBJ1-1, with 8 bases matching TRBD1. This CDR3 spans 14 amino acids. V lost 4 bases and J lost 4; bases outside the gene matches: 5. CDR1 MGHRA and CDR2 YSYEKL come from the germline V gene. DNA for the CDR3: TGCGCCAGCAGCCCAGGACAGGGTCTCACTGAAGCTTTCTTT. Amino acid sequence: CASSPGQGLTEAFF.

The chain employs TRBV19 and TRBJ1-1; D is ambiguous. Germline loops: CDR1 LNHDA, CDR2 SQIVND (reference sequence). The CDR3 covers 12 residues. V was pared by 3 bases and J by 6 bases, with 8 bases between. This chain's CDR3 is CASSIGGAEAFF. CDR3 DNA sequence: TGTGCCAGTAGTATCGGAGGCGCTGAAGCTTTCTTT.

A single count supports this clone. The J gene is TRBJ2-1, the V gene TRBV18; a possible D gene is TRBD1 (6 bases). Between the trimmed V and J ends, which lost 1 base and 10 bases, there was a span of 8 bases. Germline V gene lookup returns CDR1 KGHSH and CDR2 LQKENI. The CDR3 is 12 amino acids. CDR3 sequence (DNA): TGTGCCAGCTCACCACTACAGGGAGAGCAGTTCTTC. Translation: CASSPLQGEQFF. The full variable domain, in which reference TRBV18 and TRBJ2-1 provide the parts outside the CDR3, is NAGVMQNPRHLVRRRGQEARLRCSPMKGHSHVYWYRQLPEEGLKFMVYLQKENIIDESGMPKERFSAEFPKEGPSILRIQQVVRGDSAAYFCASSPLQGEQFFGPGTRLTVL.

The V call is TRBV4-1, the J call TRBJ2-5; 7 positions agree with TRBD2. Germline V gene data show CDR1 as MGHRA and CDR2 as YSYEKL. The junction had 10 bases not matched to a gene; V was cut back by 1 base and J by 5 bases. The CDR3 extends over 16 amino acids. Here the CDR3 reads CASSQVLPGREETQYF. Written as DNA, the CDR3 is TGCGCCAGCAGCCAAGTCCTCCCGGGGAGGGAGGAGACCCAGTACTTC.

This chain uses TRBV28 with TRBJ1-5; D call uncertain. Germline CDR1 and CDR2: MDHEN and SYDVKM. The CDR3 has 12 amino acids. The germline V and J ends were trimmed by 6 bases and 4 bases, with 7 bases remaining between them. CDR3 sequence: CASSPRNQPQHF. The CDR3 region has the DNA TGTGCCAGCAGCCCTAGAAATCAGCCCCAGCATTTT. The full variable domain, with the rest looked up from reference TRBV28 and TRBJ1-5, is DVKVTQSSRYLVKRTGEKVFLECVQDMDHENMFWYRQDPGLGLRLIYFSYDVKMKEKGDIPEGYSVSREKKERFSLILESASTNQTSMYLCASSPRNQPQHFGDGTRLSIL.

This chain links TRBV4-1 with TRBJ1-5, with D perhaps matching TRBD1 (5 bases). The V and J ends lost 8 bases and 4 bases respectively, with 18 bases between them. Germline values: CDR1 MGHRA, CDR2 YSYEKL. The CDR3 is 15 amino acids. The CDR3 DNA is TGCGCCAGCCGTTTACAGGATGTCGGGAATCAGCCCCAGCATTTT. It codes for CASRLQDVGNQPQHF.

CDR3 residues: CSVGRSSRDTEAFF. CDR3 in DNA: TGCAGCGTTGGGCGGAGTTCCCGCGACACTGAAGCTTTCTTT. This chain joins TRBV29-1 and TRBJ1-1, with D uncertain. The germline gives CDR1 SQVTM, CDR2 ANQGSEA. V lost 4 bases and J lost 3, with 15 bases in between. The CDR3 runs to 14 residues.

The V call is TRBV19, the J call TRBJ1-6; 10 bases are shared with TRBD1. The CDR3 has 15 residues. With V trimmed by 7 bases and J by 7 bases, 7 bases remained unmatched. Germline V gene lookup returns CDR1 LNHDA and CDR2 SQIVND (reference sequence). CDR3 nucleotide sequence: TGTGCCAGTACCCCCGGACAGGGGGTAAATTCACCCCTCCACTTT. Translated: CASTPGQGVNSPLHF.

This clone was counted between two and nine times. This rearrangement joins TRBV19 to TRBJ1-2; 7 bases align to TRBD1. Looked up from germline, CDR1 is LNHDA and CDR2 is SQIVND (reference sequence). After removal of 5 bases from V and 6 bases from J, the junction contained 9 bases not matched to a gene. This CDR3 contains 14 residues. The CDR3 here is CASSATGNADGYTF. CDR3 nucleotide sequence: TGTGCCAGTAGTGCGACAGGGAATGCGGATGGCTACACCTTC.

The chain links TRBV9 to TRBJ2-1, with 14 bases matching TRBD2. V shed 1 base and J 5 bases; nucleotides not matched to a gene: 8. Germline CDR1 SGDLS, CDR2 YYNGEE. The CDR3 length is 18 residues. CDR3 sequence reads: CASSVHHRGLAGDNEQFF. The CDR3 nucleotides are TGTGCCAGCAGCGTACACCACAGGGGACTAGCGGGGGACAATGAGCAGTTCTTC.

The J gene is TRBJ1-2, the V gene TRBV19; D unclear. V was trimmed by 1 base and J by 0 bases, leaving 6 bases between them. The length of the CDR3 is 14 residues. CDR1 and CDR2 (germline): LNHDA, SQIVND (reference sequence). The CDR3 nucleotides read TGTGCCAGTAGTATAGGGGTAGCTAACTATGGCTACACCTTC. Protein sequence: CASSIGVANYGYTF.

The chain employs TRBV30 and TRBJ1-3, with D perhaps matching TRBD1 (6 bases). Trimming left V 6 bases short and J 4 bases short, with 10 bases between. The CDR3 runs 12 residues. CDR1 GTSNPN and CDR2 SVGIG come from the germline V gene (reference sequence). CDR3 in DNA: TGTGCCTGCACAGGGTCCGGAAACACCATATATTTT. It codes for CACTGSGNTIYF.

This chain uses TRBV5-1 with TRBJ2-3; the D is unclear. There are 16 residues in the CDR3. Between the trimmed V and J ends, which lost 3 bases and 1 base, there was a span of 15 bases. Germline CDR1 reads SGHRS; CDR2 reads YFSETQ. The CDR3 sequence: CASSSFVGSRTDTQYF. The DNA for the CDR3 is TGCGCCAGCAGCTCGTTCGTGGGCTCGCGCACAGATACGCAGTATTTT. Full variable domain (missing parts from reference TRBV5-1 and TRBJ2-3): KAGVTQTPRYLIKTRGQQVTLSCSPISGHRSVSWYQQTPGQGLQFLFEYFSETQRNKGNFPGRFSGRQFSNSRSEMNVSTLELGDSALYLCASSSFVGSRTDTQYFGPGTRLTVL.

The chain employs TRBV18 and TRBJ1-2, with 9 bases lining up with TRBD1. The CDR3 is 18 residues long. V was clipped by 1 base and J by 5 bases; unmatched bases: 14. Germline CDR1 reads KGHSH; CDR2 reads LQKENI. The CDR3 DNA follows: TGTGCCAGCTCACCACAAAGGCCCGGACAGGGGCGCCTGTATGGCTACACCTTC. Amino acid sequence: CASSPQRPGQGRLYGYTF.

This chain connects TRBV18 to TRBJ2-7; 10 bases are a match to TRBD1. The CDR3 is 15 residues long. Trimming removed 0 bases from V and 6 bases from J; junction bases left unmatched: 5. CDR1 and CDR2 from the germline V gene are KGHSH and LQKENI. CDR3 residues: CASSPPGQGWGEQYF. In DNA form, the CDR3 reads TGTGCCAGCTCACCACCGGGACAGGGGTGGGGCGAGCAGTACTTC.

The V and J genes are TRBV6-2 or TRBV6-3 and TRBJ2-1, with 9 bases aligning to TRBD2. V lost 5 bases to trimming and J lost 7 bases; unmatched junction nucleotides: 9. The germline V gene has CDR1 MNHEY and CDR2 SVGEGT. The CDR3 is made up of 15 amino acids. CDR3 sequence reads: CASSSLAGVVNEQFF. CDR3 DNA sequence: TGTGCCAGCAGTAGCTTAGCGGGAGTCGTTAATGAGCAGTTCTTC.

The chain combines TRBV29-1 with TRBJ2-7, with 12 bases aligning to TRBD1. CDR3 size: 16 residues. Per the germline V gene, CDR1 is SQVTM and CDR2 is ANQGSEA. V dropped 5 bases and J dropped 4; count of bases not matched to a gene: 12. The CDR3 DNA follows: TGCAGCGTTTATTTTGATGGGGACAGGGGGCAATACGAGCAGTACTTC. Amino acid sequence: CSVYFDGDRGQYEQYF.

This rearrangement joins TRBV4-1 to TRBJ1-1; a weak D match, TRBD1 (6 bases). Germline V lookup: CDR1 MGHRA, CDR2 YSYEKL. V was cut by 0 bases and J by 1 base, with 12 bases left in between. The CDR3 extends over 16 amino acids. CDR3 amino acids: CASSQDQFRGNTEAFF. CDR3 sequence (DNA): TGCGCCAGCAGCCAAGATCAATTCAGGGGGAACACTGAAGCTTTCTTT.